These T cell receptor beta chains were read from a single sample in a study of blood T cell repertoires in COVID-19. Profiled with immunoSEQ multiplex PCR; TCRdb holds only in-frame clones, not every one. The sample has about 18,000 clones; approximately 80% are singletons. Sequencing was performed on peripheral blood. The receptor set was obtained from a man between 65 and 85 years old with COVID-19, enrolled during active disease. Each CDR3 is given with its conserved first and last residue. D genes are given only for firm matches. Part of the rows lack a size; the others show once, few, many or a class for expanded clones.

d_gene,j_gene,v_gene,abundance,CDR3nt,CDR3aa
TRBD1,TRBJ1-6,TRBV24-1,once,TGTGCCACCAGCCGTAGGACAGGGAGAGATTCACCCCTCCACTTT,CATSRRTGRDSPLHF
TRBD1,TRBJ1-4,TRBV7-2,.,TGTGCCAGCAGCCGGGACAGGGGTGGCGAAAAACTGTTTTTT,CASSRDRGGEKLFF
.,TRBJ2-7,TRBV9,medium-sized,TGTGCCAGCAGCCCCGGACAGTCCAACTACGAGCAGTACTTC,CASSPGQSNYEQYF
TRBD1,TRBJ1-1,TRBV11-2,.,TGTGCCAGCAGCTTAGACAGGGGGGACACTGAAGCTTTCTTT,CASSLDRGDTEAFF
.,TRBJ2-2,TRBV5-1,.,TGCGCCAGCAGCTTGAGACCCACGGGGGGCAACACCGGGGAGCTGTTTTTT,CASSLRPTGGNTGELFF
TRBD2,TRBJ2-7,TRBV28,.,TGTGCCAGCAGAACCACTAGCGGGGTAATCTACGAGCAGTACTTC,CASRTTSGVIYEQYF
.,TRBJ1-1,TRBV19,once,TGTGCCAGTAGTTTTGGGCGTAGTGAAGCTTTCTTT,CASSFGRSEAFF
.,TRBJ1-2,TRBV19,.,TGTGCCAGTACCAATGGAGGGATTTTCACTGGCTACACCTTC,CASTNGGIFTGYTF
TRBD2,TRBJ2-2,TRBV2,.,TGTGCCAGCAGAGGGGGACTAGCGGGGACCGGGGAGCTGTTTTTT,CASRGGLAGTGELFF
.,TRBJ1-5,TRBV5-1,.,TGCGCCAGCAGCGGGGGGGCTGGCCAGCCCCAGCATTTT,CASSGGAGQPQHF
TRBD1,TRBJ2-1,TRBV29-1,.,TGCAGCGTTTCGGGACAGGGGGCTGGGTACAATGAGCAGTTCTTC,CSVSGQGAGYNEQFF
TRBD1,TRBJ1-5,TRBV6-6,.,TGTGCCAGCATCTTACAGGGGGCCTTCAATCAGCCCCAGCATTTT,CASILQGAFNQPQHF
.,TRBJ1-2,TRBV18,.,TGTGCCAGCTCACTCAGGGGCCCGGATGGCTACACCTTC,CASSLRGPDGYTF
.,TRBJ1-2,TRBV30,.,TGTGCCTGGAGTGTACACAGGGTGTATGGCTACACCTTC,CAWSVHRVYGYTF
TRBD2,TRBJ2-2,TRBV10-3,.,TGTGCCATCATGACTAGCGGGGCCGGGGAGCTGTTTTTT,CAIMTSGAGELFF
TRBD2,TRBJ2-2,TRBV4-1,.,TGCGCCAGCAGCCAAGATCCTGGACTAGCGGGAACCGGGGAGCTGTTTTTT,CASSQDPGLAGTGELFF
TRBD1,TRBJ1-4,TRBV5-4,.,TGTGCCAGCAGCTTCTTTACCGGGACAGGCCGTTCTGTTAATGAAAAACTGTTTTTT,CASSFFTGTGRSVNEKLFF
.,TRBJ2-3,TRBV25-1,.,TGTGCCAGCAGTACCTTTTACAATGTCGGGACAGATACGCAGTATTTT,CASSTFYNVGTDTQYF
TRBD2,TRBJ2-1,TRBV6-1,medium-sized,TGTGCCAGCAGGGAACTAGCGGGGGGTTACTACAATGAGCAGTTCTTC,CASRELAGGYYNEQFF
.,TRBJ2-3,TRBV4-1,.,TGCGCCAGCAGCCAAGACACAGGGATCCTCCTGTGGACAGATACGCAGTATTTT,CASSQDTGILLWTDTQYF
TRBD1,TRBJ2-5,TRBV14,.,TGTGCCAGCAGCCAAGTTACAGGGGGGAGTAGGTCGGAGACCCAGTACTTC,CASSQVTGGSRSETQYF
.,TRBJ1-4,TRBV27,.,TGTGCCAGCAGTTTAGGCAGGATTAATGAAAAACTGTTTTTT,CASSLGRINEKLFF
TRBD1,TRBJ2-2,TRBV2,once,TGTGCCAGCAGTTCTCCGGGACAGGGGGCCGGGGAGCTGTTTTTT,CASSSPGQGAGELFF
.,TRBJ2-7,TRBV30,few,TGTGCCTCCCTAACCCCGAACGGGTACGAGCAGTACTTC,CASLTPNGYEQYF
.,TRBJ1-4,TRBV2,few,TGTGCCACCCGAGCGGGGGAAGCTAATGAAAAACTGTTTTTT,CATRAGEANEKLFF
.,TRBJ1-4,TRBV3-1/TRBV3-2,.,TGTGCCAGCAGCCAAGCCGAGAGGGAACTGTTTTTT,CASSQAERELFF
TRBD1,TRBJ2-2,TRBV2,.,TGTGCCAGCAGCGACAGGGGAGTAACCGGGGAGCTGTTTTTT,CASSDRGVTGELFF
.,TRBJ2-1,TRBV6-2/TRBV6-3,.,TGTGCCAGCAGTCCAAACAGGGCAGGTGGTGAGCAGTTCTTC,CASSPNRAGGEQFF
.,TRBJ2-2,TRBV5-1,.,TGCGCCAGCAGCATAACAGTGCTCGGCACCGGGGAGCTGTTTTTT,CASSITVLGTGELFF
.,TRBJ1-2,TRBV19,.,TGTGCCAGTAGTATTGACACAGGCTATGGCTACACCTTC,CASSIDTGYGYTF
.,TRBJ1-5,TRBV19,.,TGTGCCAGTAGTATGGGGCTACCGGGTTCGACGCCCCAGCATTTT,CASSMGLPGSTPQHF
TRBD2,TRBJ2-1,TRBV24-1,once,TGTGCCACCGCAGGACTAGCGGGAAATGAGCAGTTCTTC,CATAGLAGNEQFF
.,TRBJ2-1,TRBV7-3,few,TGTGCCAGCAGCTTCTTACGAGCAGCGCGTCCAGGGGCTAATGAGCAGTTCTTC,CASSFLRAARPGANEQFF
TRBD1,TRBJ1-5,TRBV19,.,TGTGCCAGTAGTCCAGACAGGGATCAGCCCCAGCATTTT,CASSPDRDQPQHF
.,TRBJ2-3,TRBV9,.,TGTGCCAGCAGCACTTGGGACATCACAGATACGCAGTATTTT,CASSTWDITDTQYF
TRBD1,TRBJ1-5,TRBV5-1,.,TGCGCCAGCAGCGCTGGACAGGGGGATCAGCCCCAGCATTTT,CASSAGQGDQPQHF
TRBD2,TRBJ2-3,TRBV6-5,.,TGTGCCAGCAGTACCGGGACTAGCGGGGCAGATACGCAGTATTTT,CASSTGTSGADTQYF
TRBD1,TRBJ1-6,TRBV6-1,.,TGTGCCAGCAGTGGCGGACAGGGGCGCTCCTATAATTCACCCCTCCACTTT,CASSGGQGRSYNSPLHF
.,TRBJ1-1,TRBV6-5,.,TGTGCCAGCAGTTACACTGAACCGGGGTTTGGGAGTGAAGCTTTCTTT,CASSYTEPGFGSEAFF
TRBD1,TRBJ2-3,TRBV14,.,TGTGCCAGCAGCCCCCGGAGGACAGGCCTTGGAGATACGCAGTATTTT,CASSPRRTGLGDTQYF
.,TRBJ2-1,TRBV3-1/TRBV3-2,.,TGTGCCAGCAGCCATCTAGGAAACAATGAGCAGTTCTTC,CASSHLGNNEQFF
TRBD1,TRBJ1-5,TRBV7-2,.,TGTGCCAGCAGCCAAGACAGGGGAGGTCAGCCCCAGCATTTT,CASSQDRGGQPQHF
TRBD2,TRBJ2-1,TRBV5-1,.,TGCGCCAGCAGCTTGAGCCCTAGCGGGGTCTCCAATGAGCAGTTCTTC,CASSLSPSGVSNEQFF
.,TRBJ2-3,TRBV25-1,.,TGTGCCAGCAGTGTCCAGGGGGGCCTCTTAAATACGCAGTATTTT,CASSVQGGLLNTQYF
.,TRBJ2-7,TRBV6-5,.,TGTGCCAGCGTCGGAGCGTCCTACGAGCAGTACTTC,CASVGASYEQYF
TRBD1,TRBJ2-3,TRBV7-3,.,TGTGCCAGCAGCTACTACAGGGGGCGGACAGATACGCAGTATTTT,CASSYYRGRTDTQYF